The 16 T cell receptor beta chains listed next were all sequenced from one sample in a study of shared T cell receptors in the human thymus. Some clones are missing from TCRdb's copy, which holds only in-frame ones; the method was immunoSEQ multiplex PCR. The table records approximately 490,000 clones, approximately 80% of them present only once. This sample was shared with a second study, whose subject was human thymus T cells.

Sequencing used thymocytes. The receptors were gathered from a boy under two years old with a congenital heart defect.

V is TRBV5-4 and J is TRBJ1-3; D not resolved. CDR1 is SGHNT and CDR2 is YYREEE in the germline V gene (reference sequence). The V end was cut by 4 bases, the J end by 7 bases, with 21 bases between. This CDR3 region has 16 residues. This chain's CDR3 is CASSKTNSGVGNTIYF. In DNA form, the CDR3 reads TGTGCCAGCAGCAAGACGAATTCGGGTGTCGGGAACACCATATATTTT.

The J gene is TRBJ2-2, the V gene TRBV4-2; possibly TRBD2 for D (5 bases). The V end lost 0 bases, the J end lost 6 bases, and 23 bases lay between the germline ends. CDR1 and CDR2 from the germline V gene are LGHNA and YNFKEQ. This CDR3 comprises 19 residues. The CDR3 is CASSQDPKIVKRVPGELFF. CDR3 DNA: TGTGCCAGCAGCCAAGATCCCAAGATCGTAAAGAGGGTCCCCGGGGAGCTGTTTTTT.

V is TRBV4-3 and J is TRBJ2-1, with 14 bases fitting TRBD2. CDR3 length: 21 residues. Germline CDR1 reads LGHNA; CDR2 reads YSLEER. The V and J ends lost 0 bases and 0 bases, in that order; junction bases with no gene match: 10. The CDR3 bases are TGCGCCAGCAGCCAAGAAAAGGGGACTAGCGGGAGTGTCTGCTCCTACAATGAGCAGTTCTTC. Its protein is CASSQEKGTSGSVCSYNEQFF.

The table lists this clone with a few counts. The CDR3 sequence is CASTGQSTDTQYF. CDR3 sequence (DNA): TGTGCCAGCACGGGACAGAGCACAGATACGCAGTATTTT. The rearrangement links TRBV6-1 to TRBJ2-3; TRBD1 matches at 7 bases. The CDR3 has 13 amino acids. In germline, CDR1 is MNHNS, CDR2 SASEGT. V shed 7 bases, J shed 0 bases, and the junction held 1 base outside the gene matches.

The chain couples TRBV28 to TRBJ1-2, with D possibly matching TRBD1 (5 bases). CDR3 size: 12 residues. Trimming shortened V by 6 bases and J by 8 bases, and 13 bases separated the two germline ends. Per the germline V gene, CDR1 is MDHEN and CDR2 is SYDVKM. The CDR3 here is CASSLSGYGYTF. The DNA for the CDR3 is TGTGCCAGCAGCCTCTCAGGGTACGGCTACACCTTC.

The chain carries TRBV25-1 and TRBJ2-3; D might be TRBD1 (8 bases). This CDR3 spans 16 amino acids. CDR1 is MGHDK, CDR2 SYGVNS, per germline. V was pared by 7 bases and J by 2 bases, with 19 bases between. The CDR3 loop reads CASTHRGGSTTDTQYF. The CDR3 nucleotides are TGTGCCAGCACCCACAGGGGGGGTAGCACCACAGATACGCAGTATTTT.

The chain combines TRBV28 with TRBJ1-4; 10 bases are shared with TRBD1. Germline lookup yields CDR1 MDHEN and CDR2 SYDVKM. J was trimmed by 2 bases and V by 3 bases; bases with no gene match: 3. The CDR3 is made up of 16 amino acids. CDR3 protein: CASSLSTGGTNEKLFF. For the CDR3, the DNA is TGTGCCAGCAGTTTGTCGACAGGGGGCACTAATGAAAAACTGTTTTTT.

This chain links TRBV28 with TRBJ1-5, with D possibly TRBD1 on 6 matching bases. CDR3 length equals 15 residues. CDR1 MDHEN and CDR2 SYDVKM come from the germline V gene. Trimming left V 6 bases short and J 7 bases short, with 19 bases between. CDR3: CASRQLGGAGQPQHF. The DNA of the CDR3 is TGTGCCAGCAGGCAACTGGGGGGGGCGGGACAGCCCCAGCATTTT.

The chain employs TRBV13 and TRBJ2-2; 7 bases map to TRBD2. The CDR3 is 14 amino acids. Trimming took 6 bases from V and 6 from J; bases not matched to a gene: 7. Germline values: CDR1 PRHDT, CDR2 FYEKMQ (reference sequence). The CDR3 DNA is TGTGCCAGCAGAAGGACTAGTTCGGCCGGGGAGCTGTTTTTT. This gives the protein CASRRTSSAGELFF.

CDR3 region: CSVTLYRDRGSYEQYF. The CDR3 bases are TGCAGCGTTACTCTATACAGGGATAGGGGTTCCTACGAGCAGTACTTC. The chain recombines TRBV29-1 with TRBJ2-7; D possibly corresponds to TRBD1 (6 bases). The germline V gene has CDR1 SQVTM and CDR2 ANQGSEA. Trimming took 5 bases from V and 1 from J, leaving 21 bases between them. CDR3 size: 16 residues.

This sequence joins TRBV29-1 and TRBJ2-1; D uncertain. Per germline, CDR1 SQVTM and CDR2 ANQGSEA. The germline V and J ends were trimmed by 6 bases and 0 bases, with 15 bases remaining between them. CDR3 length: 15 amino acids. CDR3 sequence (DNA): TGCAGCGTCACACTTTGGGCTGCCTCCTACAATGAGCAGTTCTTC. It encodes CSVTLWAASYNEQFF.

The rearrangement links TRBV18 to TRBJ1-1, with D possibly TRBD1 on 6 matching bases. CDR1 KGHSH and CDR2 LQKENI come from the germline V gene. This CDR3 is 15 amino acids long. V was trimmed by 3 bases and J by 0 bases, leaving 11 bases between them. CDR3 region: CASSPAGDMNTEAFF. DNA of the CDR3: TGTGCCAGCTCACCGGCAGGGGATATGAACACTGAAGCTTTCTTT.

This chain connects TRBV4-2 to TRBJ2-3; 7 bases line up with TRBD1. The V segment lost 4 bases and the J segment 5 bases; nucleotides outside the gene matches: 6. The CDR3 extends over 14 amino acids. Germline V gene sequence: CDR1 LGHNA, CDR2 YNFKEQ. The CDR3 spells CASSPEGDRDTQYF. The CDR3, as DNA: TGTGCCAGCAGCCCGGAAGGGGACAGAGATACGCAGTATTTT.

This clone was counted only a few times. This chain joins TRBV30 and TRBJ2-7; 7 bases align to TRBD1. V trimming: 4 bases; J trimming: 2 bases; junction bases outside the gene matches: 8. This CDR3 region has 14 residues. CDR1 and CDR2 (germline): GTSNPN, SVGIG (reference sequence). The DNA for the CDR3 is TGTGCCTGGACTACAGGGGATGGGACCTACGAGCAGTACTTC. This gives the protein CAWTTGDGTYEQYF. The complete variable domain, with remaining parts taken from reference TRBV30 and TRBJ2-7, reads SQTIHQWPATLVQPVGSPLSLECTVEGTSNPNLYWYRQAAGRGLQLLFYSVGIGQISSEVPQNLSASRPQDRQFILSSKKLLLSDSGFYLCAWTTGDGTYEQYFGPGTRLTVT.

This chain connects TRBV7-9 to TRBJ1-1; 10 bases map to TRBD1. Germline CDR1 reads SEHNR; CDR2 reads FQNEAQ (reference sequence). With V trimmed by 9 bases and J by 3 bases, 7 bases remained unmatched. The CDR3 is 14 residues long. The CDR3 DNA reads as TGTGCCAGTAGACAGGGGGCGTGGGACACTGAAGCTTTCTTT. It yields the protein CASRQGAWDTEAFF.

The chain uses TRBV5-1 and TRBJ2-7; TRBD2 aligns across 7 bases. CDR1 and CDR2 from the germline V gene are SGHRS and YFSETQ. With 0 bases clipped from V and 5 bases from J, the junction kept 17 bases outside the gene matches. This CDR3 is 18 amino acids long. The CDR3 nucleotides are TGCGCCAGCAGCTTGGGGACTAGGCCAGCGCGCTGGGGGGACGAGCAGTACTTC. Its translation: CASSLGTRPARWGDEQYF.